The rows below give T cell receptor beta chains drawn from one sample of a study of circulating and synovial CD4+ cells in juvenile arthritis. Clones were read by immunoSEQ multiplex PCR, and TCRdb kept only the in-frame ones, dropping some. The table includes 2,700 or so clones, around 89% detected once. Material for sequencing was HLA-DR+ CD4+ T cells from blood. The receptors stem from a human donor with juvenile idiopathic arthritis. CDR3s include the opening cysteine and the closing phenylalanine or tryptophan. D genes are given only for firm matches. The size entry is marked missing in some rows and otherwise reads once, few, many or a size class.

D gene: NA
clone size: NA
V gene: TRBV19
J gene: TRBJ1-2
CDR3 DNA: TGTGCCAGTCAGAAACCGACAGAATCCTATGGCTACACCTTC
CDR3 protein: CASQKPTESYGYTF

D gene: TRBD1
clone size: once
V gene: TRBV30
J gene: TRBJ1-1
CDR3 DNA: TGTGCCTGGAGTGTCGGACAGGGGAACACTGAAGCTTTCTTT
CDR3 protein: CAWSVGQGNTEAFF

D gene: NA
clone size: NA
V gene: TRBV5-6
J gene: TRBJ1-5
CDR3 DNA: TGTGCCAGCAGCTTGCGAGGCCTTTATAGCAATCAGCCCCAGCATTTT
CDR3 protein: CASSLRGLYSNQPQHF

D gene: NA
clone size: NA
V gene: TRBV21-1
J gene: TRBJ2-5
CDR3 DNA: TGTGCCAGCGCCTCCGGGACAGGGGGTTCGAGACGACGAGAGACCCAGTACTTC
CDR3 protein: CASASGTGGSRRRETQYF

D gene: TRBD2
clone size: once
V gene: TRBV5-6
J gene: TRBJ2-6
CDR3 DNA: TGTGCCAGCAGCTTGTCGCTAGCGGGATTCTCTGGGGCCAACGTCCTGACTTTC
CDR3 protein: CASSLSLAGFSGANVLTF

D gene: TRBD1
clone size: NA
V gene: TRBV5-1
J gene: TRBJ1-1
CDR3 DNA: TGCGCCAGCAGCTCCCCTGGACAGGGGGCAGGAGCTTTCTTT
CDR3 protein: CASSSPGQGAGAFF

D gene: NA
clone size: NA
V gene: TRBV4-2
J gene: TRBJ2-4
CDR3 DNA: TGTGCCAGCAGCCAAGGGGAAGGACTAGCCAAAAACATTCAGTACTTC
CDR3 protein: CASSQGEGLAKNIQYF

D gene: NA
clone size: NA
V gene: TRBV6-5
J gene: TRBJ2-3
CDR3 DNA: TGTGCCAGCAGTAGAAGAGGATTGACAGATACGCAGTATTTT
CDR3 protein: CASSRRGLTDTQYF

D gene: NA
clone size: NA
V gene: TRBV11-2
J gene: TRBJ1-2
CDR3 DNA: TGTGCCAGCAGTACCCGGGGTAACGGCTACACCTTC
CDR3 protein: CASSTRGNGYTF

D gene: NA
clone size: NA
V gene: TRBV7-6
J gene: TRBJ1-4
CDR3 DNA: TGTGCCAGCAGCTTAGCACAGGGCAGAGAAAAACTGTTTTTT
CDR3 protein: CASSLAQGREKLFF

D gene: NA
clone size: NA
V gene: TRBV4-3
J gene: TRBJ2-5
CDR3 DNA: TGCGCCAGCAGCCAACAGATAAAGGGGGAGGGCGGGAAAGAGACCCAGTACTTC
CDR3 protein: CASSQQIKGEGGKETQYF

D gene: TRBD2
clone size: NA
V gene: TRBV7-8
J gene: TRBJ2-2
CDR3 DNA: TGTGCCAGCAGCCAGGACTCCGCGGGGGACACCGGGGAGCTGTTTTTT
CDR3 protein: CASSQDSAGDTGELFF

D gene: NA
clone size: NA
V gene: TRBV30
J gene: TRBJ1-1
CDR3 DNA: TGTGCCTGCGTCCAGGTCAGGGCTGAAGCTTTCTTT
CDR3 protein: CACVQVRAEAFF

D gene: TRBD2
clone size: NA
V gene: TRBV6-6
J gene: TRBJ2-7
CDR3 DNA: TGTGCCAGCAGTTTCGGGACTAGCGGGGGCGAGCAGTACTTC
CDR3 protein: CASSFGTSGGEQYF